The next 31 T cell receptor beta chains were all read from a single sample in a study of T cells in localized non-small cell lung cancer. Method: immunoSEQ multiplex PCR; TCRdb's copy keeps in-frame clones and lacks some. The data show 38,000 or so clones, 65% to 90% seen once. Sequences were derived from peripheral blood mononuclear cells, sampled before any cancer treatment. All receptors derive from a male donor at least 60 years old with stage II lung adenocarcinoma.

V usage is TRBV5-1 and J usage is TRBJ1-1; no firm D call. The ends were cut back, 5 bases at V and 3 bases at J, with 14 bases in the middle. Germline values: CDR1 SGHRS, CDR2 YFSETQ. The CDR3 consists of 14 residues. CDR3 protein: CASRDNDPYTEAFF. The CDR3 region has the DNA TGCGCCAGCAGAGATAACGACCCCTACACTGAAGCTTTCTTT.

This chain connects TRBV18 to TRBJ1-1; 8 bases are shared with TRBD1. The CDR3 spans 18 residues. The V gene's germline CDR1 is KGHSH and CDR2 LQKENI. Unmatched junction bases numbered 12, after V lost 3 bases and J lost 0 bases. The CDR3 nucleotides read TGTGCCAGCTCACCCCCCGGGAGCGCAGGGGGCATGAACACTGAAGCTTTCTTT. Protein sequence: CASSPPGSAGGMNTEAFF.

The chain carries TRBV27 and TRBJ1-5, with D perhaps matching TRBD1 (5 bases). Germline loops: CDR1 MNHEY, CDR2 SMNVEV (reference sequence). Trimming took 2 bases from V and 4 from J, leaving 9 bases between them. The CDR3 is 14 amino acids. In nucleotides, the CDR3 is TGTGCCAGCAGTTTAACAGGATTAAATCAGCCCCAGCATTTT. Protein product: CASSLTGLNQPQHF.

The V gene is TRBV4-3, the J gene TRBJ2-7; D perhaps matches TRBD1 (5 bases). This CDR3 has 14 amino acids. Trimming cost V 1 base and J 3 bases, with 10 bases left between them. Germline lookup yields CDR1 LGHNA and CDR2 YSLEER. The CDR3 region has the DNA TGCGCCAGCAGCCAAGGCAGGGATGTCTACGAGCAGTACTTC. This translates into CASSQGRDVYEQYF.

V is TRBV6-6 and J is TRBJ2-3; the D is unclear. This CDR3 is 12 amino acids long. Deletions cut 6 bases from V and 2 bases from J, with 6 bases between. The germline V gene encodes CDR1 MNHNY and CDR2 SVGAGI (reference sequence). CDR3 residues: CASSSNTDTQYF. In nucleotides, the CDR3 is TGTGCCAGCAGCAGTAACACAGATACGCAGTATTTT.

V is TRBV28 and J is TRBJ2-3, with D uncertain. V was cut by 2 bases and J by 8 bases, with 8 bases left in between. CDR3 length: 12 residues. The germline CDR1 and CDR2 sequences are MDHEN and SYDVKM. As DNA, the CDR3 is TGTGCCAGCAGTTTAGAAACGGGTACGCAGTATTTT. Protein product: CASSLETGTQYF.

CDR3 sequence (DNA): TGTGCCAGTAGTATAGTAACAGGGAACCAGCCCCAGCATTTT. Its protein is CASSIVTGNQPQHF. V is TRBV19 and J is TRBJ1-5; D possibly corresponds to TRBD1 (6 bases). Per the germline V gene, CDR1 is LNHDA and CDR2 is SQIVND (reference sequence). The CDR3 extends over 14 amino acids. Trimming removed 1 base at V and 7 bases at J, with 11 bases between.

The table lists this clone with a few counts. The rearrangement links TRBV10-3 to TRBJ1-5; the D gene is possibly TRBD1 (5 bases). The CDR3 loop spans 15 amino acids. Germline V gene lookup returns CDR1 ENHRY and CDR2 SYGVKD. Deletions cut 4 bases from V and 0 bases from J, with 10 bases between. CDR3 region: CAISVGVNSNQPQHF. The CDR3 bases are TGTGCCATCAGTGTAGGGGTAAATAGCAATCAGCCCCAGCATTTT.

This clone was detected only once. The rearrangement links TRBV2 to TRBJ1-5; 7 bases align to TRBD1. Trimming cost V 4 bases and J 2 bases; bases outside gene matches: 2. Germline V lookup: CDR1 SNHLY, CDR2 FYNNEI. The CDR3 has 14 amino acids. This CDR3 is CASSVGGGNQPQHF. The CDR3 nucleotides are TGTGCCAGCAGTGTAGGGGGCGGCAATCAGCCCCAGCATTTT.

V is TRBV2 and J is TRBJ1-5; D is unresolved. The CDR3 is 15 amino acids. Germline assignment: CDR1 SNHLY and CDR2 FYNNEI. Trimming removed 7 bases from V and 0 bases from J, with 13 bases in between. CDR3 coding DNA: TGTGCCAGCATCCGGCAGACCGATAGCAATCAGCCCCAGCATTTT. Protein product: CASIRQTDSNQPQHF. The full variable domain, completed using reference TRBV2 and TRBJ1-5, is EPEVTQTPSHQVTQMGQEVILRCVPISNHLYFYWYRQILGQKVEFLVSFYNNEISEKSEIFDDQFSVERPDGSNFTLKIRSTKLEDSAMYFCASIRQTDSNQPQHFGDGTRLSIL.

This clone was seen only once. The J gene is TRBJ2-5, the V gene TRBV5-1; possible D gene TRBD1, 8 bases. The J call may not be correct, given that the DNA end is closer to TRBJ2-7. Germline CDR1 and CDR2: SGHRS and YFSETQ. This CDR3 region has 14 residues. The CDR3 protein is CASTVLQGGYEQYF. In nucleotides, the CDR3 is TGCGCCAGCACCGTCCTACAGGGGGGGTACGAGCAGTACTTC.

The chain joins TRBV7-2 to TRBJ1-5; no definite D call. Germline loops: CDR1 SGHTA, CDR2 FQGNSA. V lost 4 bases and J 7 bases, leaving 17 bases between the germline ends. This CDR3 comprises 15 residues. The CDR3 DNA is TGTGCCAGCAGCTCCGGGCTCCCTGGGAGGCAGCCCCAGCATTTT. It is translated as CASSSGLPGRQPQHF.

The count of this clone is one. The V call is TRBV28, the J call TRBJ1-5, with a weak D call TRBD1 (6 bases). Germline V gene lookup returns CDR1 MDHEN and CDR2 SYDVKM. V lost 3 bases to trimming and J lost 0 bases, with 9 bases between them. This CDR3 is built from 15 residues. For the CDR3, the DNA is TGTGCCAGCAGTTTTAGGGGGGCTAGCAATCAGCCCCAGCATTTT. This encodes CASSFRGASNQPQHF.

CDR3 in amino acids: CSVEEGGLTEAFF. CDR3 coding DNA: TGCAGCGTTGAAGAGGGGGGCCTCACTGAAGCTTTCTTT. The J gene is TRBJ1-1, the V gene TRBV29-1; D might be TRBD1 (6 bases). The V end lost 0 bases, the J end lost 4 bases, and 9 bases lay between the germline ends. This CDR3 spans 13 amino acids. The germline CDR1 and CDR2 sequences are SQVTM and ANQGSEA.

J is TRBJ1-5 and V is TRBV18, with a weak D call TRBD1 (6 bases). The CDR3 spans 16 residues. V was cut by 2 bases and J by 0 bases, with 11 bases left in between. Germline V lookup: CDR1 KGHSH, CDR2 LQKENI. CDR3 amino acids: CASSPEGVASNQPQHF. The DNA for the CDR3 is TGTGCCAGCTCACCAGAGGGGGTTGCTAGCAATCAGCCCCAGCATTTT. The full variable domain, completed using reference TRBV18 and TRBJ1-5, is NAGVMQNPRHLVRRRGQEARLRCSPMKGHSHVYWYRQLPEEGLKFMVYLQKENIIDESGMPKERFSAEFPKEGPSILRIQQVVRGDSAAYFCASSPEGVASNQPQHFGDGTRLSIL.

J is TRBJ2-3 and V is TRBV14; D not certain. This CDR3 is built from 14 residues. The V and J ends lost 4 bases and 2 bases respectively, with 10 bases between them. Germline loops: CDR1 SGHDN, CDR2 FVKESK. The CDR3 sequence is CASSPTQLTDTQYF. The CDR3 coding sequence is TGTGCCAGCAGCCCGACACAACTCACAGATACGCAGTATTTT.

This rearrangement joins TRBV2 to TRBJ1-5, with 7 bases lining up with TRBD1. The length of the CDR3 is 17 residues. Germline CDR1 is SNHLY and CDR2 is FYNNEI. The J segment lost 3 bases and the V segment lost 3 bases, leaving 11 bases of the junction unmatched. The CDR3 DNA follows: TGTGCCAGCAGTGAGACCGGGACAGTCACTAACAATCAGCCCCAGCATTTT. Protein sequence: CASSETGTVTNNQPQHF.

The rearrangement joins TRBV27 to TRBJ2-7; 14 nucleotides agree with TRBD2. J lost 3 bases, V lost 0 bases, and 4 bases had no gene match. This CDR3 is 17 amino acids long. Germline CDR1 MNHEY, CDR2 SMNVEV (reference sequence). The CDR3: CASSLSRLAGGGYEQYF. The CDR3 DNA sequence: TGTGCCAGCAGTTTATCGAGACTAGCGGGAGGGGGCTACGAGCAGTACTTC.

The rearrangement joins TRBV5-5 to TRBJ2-6; D remains ambiguous. This CDR3 region has 18 residues. CDR1 is SGHKS and CDR2 is YYEKEE in the germline V gene (reference sequence). Trimming shortened V by 0 bases and J by 1 base, and 14 bases separated the two germline ends. In DNA form, the CDR3 reads TGTGCCAGCAGCTTGGCGAATTTCGCATTTTCTGGGGCCAACGTCCTGACTTTC. Translated: CASSLANFAFSGANVLTF.

The J gene is TRBJ1-2, the V gene TRBV25-1; 7 nucleotides match TRBD1. Germline CDR1 and CDR2: MGHDK and SYGVNS. The CDR3 consists of 14 residues. Trimming cost V 5 bases and J 7 bases; bases outside gene matches: 10. The CDR3 reads CASSFMTGSSGYTF. CDR3 DNA: TGTGCCAGCAGTTTTATGACAGGGAGCAGTGGCTACACCTTC.

This clone appeared a single time. The genes are TRBV18 and TRBJ2-2, with D possibly matching TRBD1 (6 bases). V lost 6 bases and J 5 bases, leaving 16 bases between the germline ends. Germline V lookup: CDR1 KGHSH, CDR2 LQKENI. The CDR3 runs 15 residues. The CDR3 nucleotides read TGTGCCAGCTCCCAAGGACAGATTGGAACCGGGGAGCTGTTTTTT. Translating gives CASSQGQIGTGELFF.

The genes are TRBV28 and TRBJ1-2, with D unclear. Per the germline V gene, CDR1 is MDHEN and CDR2 is SYDVKM. The CDR3 has 14 residues. Trimming left V 3 bases short and J 5 bases short, with 13 bases between. The CDR3 region has the DNA TGTGCCAGCAGTTTTGACCGGGTAACTTATGGCTACACCTTC. Translation gives CASSFDRVTYGYTF.

This chain uses TRBV7-2 with TRBJ1-5; no firm D call. Germline V gives CDR1 SGHTA, CDR2 FQGNSA. The CDR3 runs to 15 residues. The V end was cut by 1 base, the J end by 0 bases, with 7 bases between. CDR3: CASSLGPNSNQPQHF. The CDR3 region has the DNA TGTGCCAGCAGCTTAGGGCCTAATAGCAATCAGCCCCAGCATTTT.

J is TRBJ1-1 and V is TRBV25-1; perhaps TRBD1 as D (5 bases). The germline V gene has CDR1 MGHDK and CDR2 SYGVNS. Trimming stripped 4 bases from V and 4 bases from J, with 19 bases between. The CDR3 runs to 16 residues. DNA of the CDR3: TGTGCCAGCAGTGGTTTGTTAGGGGCGCAGGGCACTGAAGCTTTCTTT. As protein: CASSGLLGAQGTEAFF.

The CDR3 nucleotides are TGTGCCAGCTCACCGGGGGGCTACGAGCAGTACTTC. Translating it yields CASSPGGYEQYF. This chain uses TRBV18 with TRBJ2-7; possible D gene TRBD2, 6 bases. This CDR3 region has 12 residues. The V end lost 3 bases, the J end lost 3 bases, and 6 bases lay between the germline ends. The germline gives CDR1 KGHSH, CDR2 LQKENI. Looking up the rest from reference TRBV18 and TRBJ2-7 gives the full variable domain: NAGVMQNPRHLVRRRGQEARLRCSPMKGHSHVYWYRQLPEEGLKFMVYLQKENIIDESGMPKERFSAEFPKEGPSILRIQQVVRGDSAAYFCASSPGGYEQYFGPGTRLTVT.

This clone was observed a few times. The chain is built from TRBV19 and TRBJ1-5; D remains ambiguous. CDR3 size: 13 residues. The germline V and J ends were trimmed by 10 bases and 2 bases, with 12 bases remaining between them. Germline CDR1 reads LNHDA; CDR2 reads SQIVND (reference sequence). For the CDR3, the DNA is TGTGCCATTTCGCGGGGAGGCAATCAGCCCCAGCATTTT. It yields the protein CAISRGGNQPQHF.

The chain combines TRBV7-2 with TRBJ1-3; D unresolved. The germline V gene encodes CDR1 SGHTA and CDR2 FQGNSA. CDR3 length: 13 amino acids. Trimming stripped 5 bases from V and 7 bases from J, with 12 bases between. CDR3 region: CASSPMAGNTIYF. In DNA form, the CDR3 reads TGTGCCAGCAGCCCAATGGCGGGGAACACCATATATTTT.

The chain is built from TRBV27 and TRBJ1-1; D unresolved. The CDR3 totals 14 residues. Germline V gene sequence: CDR1 MNHEY, CDR2 SMNVEV (reference sequence). Deletions cut 2 bases from V and 2 bases from J, with 9 bases between. The CDR3 nucleotides are TGTGCCAGCAGTTTACTAGCAGGCAACACTGAAGCTTTCTTT. Translation gives CASSLLAGNTEAFF.

This clone was observed a handful of times. The chain joins TRBV7-2 to TRBJ1-2, with 9 bases that match TRBD1. The CDR3 spans 15 residues. Germline loops: CDR1 SGHTA, CDR2 FQGNSA. J was trimmed by 5 bases and V by 5 bases; bases with no gene match: 9. This chain's CDR3 is CASSPATGGGYGYTF. The DNA of the CDR3 is TGTGCCAGCAGCCCAGCGACAGGGGGTGGATATGGCTACACCTTC.

This rearrangement joins TRBV4-2 to TRBJ2-1; a weak D match, TRBD2 (5 bases). CDR1 LGHNA and CDR2 YNFKEQ come from the germline V gene. The CDR3 is 12 residues long. Deletions cut 4 bases from V and 5 bases from J, with 6 bases between. The CDR3 sequence is CASSRGNNEQFF. Here the CDR3 DNA reads TGTGCCAGCAGCCGAGGGAACAATGAGCAGTTCTTC.

This chain connects TRBV30 to TRBJ1-6; a weak D match, TRBD1 (5 bases). Germline CDR1 reads GTSNPN; CDR2 reads SVGIG (reference sequence). The CDR3 contains 16 residues. V was clipped by 2 bases and J by 9 bases, with 20 bases between them. The CDR3 sequence: CAWSSSGTPRGSPLHF. As DNA, the CDR3 is TGTGCCTGGAGTTCCTCCGGGACGCCGAGGGGTTCACCCCTCCACTTT. Supplemented by reference TRBV30 and TRBJ1-6, the full variable domain reads SQTIHQWPATLVQPVGSPLSLECTVEGTSNPNLYWYRQAAGRGLQLLFYSVGIGQISSEVPQNLSASRPQDRQFILSSKKLLLSDSGFYLCAWSSSGTPRGSPLHFGNGTRLTVT.